This T cell receptor (beta chain) was observed in a study of T-cell memory formation after mild COVID-19. The study, taken as a whole, reports: Certain responding clones were present in pre-infection memory, suggesting participation of cross-reactive memory. Second-wave clones peaking on day 37 lacked confirmed SARS-CoV-2 specificity.

Germline V gene data show CDR1 as DFQATT and CDR2 as SNEGSKA (reference sequence). This CDR3 is 14 amino acids long. V was pared by 4 bases and J by 0 bases, with 9 bases between. TCRdb fed the 5' RACE reads into MiXCR, producing one record per CDR3 protein. This table holds about 260,000 distinct CDR3 sequences, around 16% found once. To note about this clonotype: Its antigen remains unidentified.

The chain carries TRBV20-1 and TRBJ2-2; D might be TRBD1 or TRBD2, each matching 5 bases. The TCR comes from a man between 18 and 35 years old who had mild COVID-19 (a few samples of this study predate the infection). Cell type and time point are not known. The specimen sequenced was PBMCs or a T cell subset sorted from them (not recorded which). DNA of the CDR3: TGCAGTGCTACAGGGACCGCGAACACCGGGGAGCTGTTTTTT. Amino acid sequence: CSATGTANTGELFF.